These 30 T cell receptor beta chains were sequenced from one sample in a study of CD8+CD57+ T cells in acquired aplastic anemia. The use of genomic DNA as template underpinned the TCR beta VDJ and CDR3 profiling. TCRdb re-derived calls from the reads in MiXCR, one entry per CDR3 protein. This table has about 71,000 distinct CDR3 sequences, roughly 50% appearing once. The sample consisted of sorted CD4+, CD8+, or CD8+CD57+ T cells (not recorded which) from PBMCs. The receptors derive from a human donor in good health, serving as a control.

The rearrangement joins TRBV9 to TRBJ1-2, with TRBD1 matching 7 bases. The V segment lost 3 bases and the J segment 0 bases; nucleotides outside the gene matches: 8. Germline V lookup: CDR1 SGDLS, CDR2 YYNGEE. This CDR3 is 16 amino acids long. DNA for the CDR3: TGTGCCAGCAGCGAATGGGACAGACATACTAACTATGGCTACACCTTC. Its translation: CASSEWDRHTNYGYTF. Based on the CDR3 plus reference TRBV9 and TRBJ1-2, the full variable domain is DSGVTQTPKHLITATGQRVTLRCSPRSGDLSVYWYQQSLDQGLQFLIQYYNGEERAKGNILERFSAQQFPDLHSELNLSSLELGDSALYFCASSEWDRHTNYGYTFGSGTRLTVV.

Concerning this clonotype: The CDR3 ends on some other residue instead of the conserved phenylalanine or tryptophan, so this is likely a read error. CDR3 DNA sequence: TGCAGTGCCGCCCTTAACTATCGACCCTACAATGAGCAGTTCTAC. Protein: CSAALNYRPYNEQFY. V is TRBV20-1 and J is TRBJ2-1; D is uncertain. Germline V lookup: CDR1 DFQATT, CDR2 SNEGSKA (reference sequence). The germline V and J ends were trimmed by 6 bases and 2 bases, with 17 bases remaining between them. The CDR3 has 15 residues.

Concerning this clonotype itself: A much more abundant neighbour one base away suggests this may be a read error. The J gene is TRBJ2-3, the V gene TRBV19; 8 bases line up with TRBD2. CDR1 LNHDA and CDR2 SQIVND come from the germline V gene (reference sequence). There are 13 residues in the CDR3. DNA of the CDR3: TGTCCCTGGGTAGCGGGGAGCACAGATACGCAGTATTTT. Amino acid sequence: CPWVAGSTDTQYF.

Comment on this clonotype: At one end the junction does not follow the germline gene, possibly because of a read error. This chain joins TRBV11-1 and TRBJ1-1, with D possibly matching TRBD1 (6 bases). Germline V gives CDR1 SGHAT, CDR2 FQDESV (reference sequence). The CDR3 has 16 amino acids. Here the CDR3 DNA reads TGTGCCAGCAGCTTCCCCCAGGACAGCCCGAGCACTGAAGCATTCTTT. Translating gives CASSFPQDSPSTEAFF.

The V call is TRBV7-9, the J call TRBJ2-6; weak D call: TRBD2 (6 bases). Trimming shortened V by 5 bases and J by 2 bases, and 22 bases separated the two germline ends. This CDR3 has 19 residues. CDR1 SEHNR and CDR2 FQNEAQ come from the germline V gene (reference sequence). The DNA of the CDR3 is TGTGCCAGCAGCCCCGACAGAGGGGTGGGACTCCCTGGGGCCAACGTCCTGACTTTC. Residues: CASSPDRGVGLPGANVLTF.

This clonotype was seen ten or more times. This chain links TRBV7-9 with TRBJ2-1, with unresolved D. CDR1 and CDR2 (germline): SEHNR, FQNEAQ (reference sequence). V gave up 0 bases and J gave up 6 bases, with 3 bases separating them. The CDR3 totals 12 residues. The CDR3 reads CASSLASNEQFF. As DNA, the CDR3 is TGTGCCAGCAGCTTAGCGAGCAATGAGCAGTTCTTC.

The chain employs TRBV7-9 and TRBJ2-1; D gene ambiguous. Trimming took off 2 bases at V and 12 bases at J, with 8 bases between the two ends. This CDR3 region has 11 residues. Per germline, CDR1 SEHNR and CDR2 FQNEAQ (reference sequence). The CDR3 spells CASSLWDGQFF. In DNA form, the CDR3 reads TGTGCCAGCAGCTTATGGGATGGGCAGTTCTTC.

The rearrangement joins TRBV7-9 to TRBJ1-2; D unresolved. From germline, CDR1 is SEHNR and CDR2 FQNEAQ (reference sequence). The CDR3 contains 11 residues. V was trimmed by 5 bases and J by 6 bases, leaving 7 bases between them. CDR3: CASSPPDGYTF. CDR3 coding DNA: TGTGCCAGCAGCCCCCCAGATGGCTACACCTTC.

The chain has TRBV24-1 and TRBJ2-1, with TRBD2 matching over 11 bases. Germline CDR1 reads KGHDR; CDR2 reads SFDVKD. CDR3 length equals 15 residues. V lost 6 bases and J lost 10; bases outside the gene matches: 10. The CDR3 reads CATSRRASGRNEQFF. Written as DNA, the CDR3 is TGTGCCACCAGTAGGAGGGCTAGCGGGAGGAACGAGCAGTTCTTC.

This chain uses TRBV7-9 with TRBJ1-1; D unclear. This CDR3 spans 12 amino acids. V lost 2 bases, J lost 5 bases, and 6 bases lay in between. Per the germline V gene, CDR1 is SEHNR and CDR2 is FQNEAQ (reference sequence). CDR3 DNA: TGTGCCAGCAGCTTATTTATGACTGAAGCTTTCTTT. Translation: CASSLFMTEAFF.

Remarks on this clonotype: At one end, the junction sequence differs from germline, possibly due to a read error. The V gene is TRBV2, the J gene TRBJ1-5; no clear D. The CDR3 has 16 amino acids. The germline V gene has CDR1 SNHLY and CDR2 FYNNEI. CDR3 region: CASREYGTAINQPQHF. In DNA form, the CDR3 reads TGTGCCAGCCGTGAATACGGAACAGCAATCAATCAGCCCCAGCATTTT.

This clonotype was seen at least ten times. V and J are TRBV27 and TRBJ2-2, with D hard to call. CDR1 is MNHEY and CDR2 is SMNVEV in the germline V gene (reference sequence). This CDR3 has 12 amino acids. Between the trimmed V and J ends, which lost 3 bases and 2 bases, there was a span of 1 base. DNA of the CDR3: TGTGCCAGCAGTTTCAACACCGGGGAGCTGTTTTTT. It specifies CASSFNTGELFF.

With regard to this clonotype: One end of the junction does not line up with germline, which may come from a read error. This sequence joins TRBV5-1 and TRBJ1-4, with a possible D match to TRBD1 (6 bases). The CDR3 totals 16 residues. Germline assignment: CDR1 SGHRS and CDR2 YFSETQ. The CDR3 spells CASSLAPQGGGEKLFF. In nucleotides, the CDR3 is TGCGCCAGCAGTTTGGCCCCACAGGGTGGAGGGGAAAAACTGTTTTTT. The entire variable domain, with the rest obtained from reference TRBV5-1 and TRBJ1-4, is as follows: KAGVTQTPRYLIKTRGQQVTLSCSPISGHRSVSWYQQTPGQGLQFLFEYFSETQRNKGNFPGRFSGRQFSNSRSEMNVSTLELGDSALYLCASSLAPQGGGEKLFFGSGTQLSVL.

The genes are TRBV7-3 and TRBJ1-4; D call uncertain. The CDR3 is made up of 13 amino acids. V was pared by 2 bases and J by 8 bases, with 9 bases between. Germline lookup yields CDR1 SGHTA and CDR2 FQGTGA. Here the CDR3 reads CASSLLSGEKLFF. The CDR3, as DNA: TGTGCCAGCAGCTTACTATCGGGGGAAAAACTGTTTTTT.

The chain joins TRBV2 to TRBJ2-3, with D perhaps matching TRBD2 (5 bases). This CDR3 region has 13 residues. The V and J ends lost 11 bases and 6 bases respectively, with 18 bases between them. Germline V gene lookup returns CDR1 SNHLY and CDR2 FYNNEI. The CDR3 loop reads CAGPRTGMDTQYF. For the CDR3, the DNA is TGTGCCGGCCCAAGGACGGGGATGGATACGCAGTATTTT.

This clonotype was counted a few times. The chain recombines TRBV24-1 with TRBJ1-5; D is unresolved. The CDR3 is 15 amino acids. Per the germline V gene, CDR1 is KGHDR and CDR2 is SFDVKD. The V gene lost 4 bases and the J gene lost 7 bases, with 16 bases spanning the gap. The CDR3 sequence is CATSDPGRGSQPQHF. CDR3 nucleotide sequence: TGTGCCACCAGTGACCCGGGCCGTGGCTCCCAGCCCCAGCATTTT.

In its sample, this clonotype was seen many times. This chain uses TRBV6-5 with TRBJ2-5; 8 bases fit TRBD2. V trimming: 1 base; J trimming: 5 bases; junction bases outside the gene matches: 6. This CDR3 is built from 15 residues. Germline V gene data show CDR1 as MNHEY and CDR2 as SVGAGI. CDR3 region: CASSYLAGGGETQYF. In DNA form, the CDR3 reads TGTGCCAGCAGTTACTTGGCGGGCGGGGGGGAGACCCAGTACTTC.

The gene calls are TRBV4-1 and TRBJ2-7, with 9 nucleotides matching TRBD1. With 3 bases clipped from V and 6 bases from J, the junction kept 6 bases outside the gene matches. The CDR3 is 14 amino acids. CDR1 and CDR2 (germline): MGHRA, YSYEKL. The chain's CDR3 is CASSHSGTGFEQYF. In DNA, the CDR3 is TGCGCCAGCAGCCATTCCGGGACAGGGTTCGAGCAGTACTTC.

There are many counts of this clonotype. V is TRBV5-5 and J is TRBJ2-5; a possible D gene is TRBD2 (6 bases). The length of the CDR3 is 14 residues. CDR1 SGHKS and CDR2 YYEKEE come from the germline V gene (reference sequence). Trimming took off 6 bases at V and 3 bases at J, with 15 bases between the two ends. This CDR3 reads CASTQRTGEETQYF. DNA for the CDR3: TGTGCCAGCACCCAGCGGACGGGAGAAGAGACCCAGTACTTC.

J is TRBJ2-3 and V is TRBV14, with D unclear. The germline V gene encodes CDR1 SGHDN and CDR2 FVKESK. The V end lost 1 base, the J end lost 4 bases, and 12 bases lay between the germline ends. The CDR3 has 15 amino acids. The CDR3 sequence is CASSQVVRSADTQYF. The DNA of the CDR3 is TGTGCCAGCAGCCAAGTAGTTAGGAGCGCAGATACGCAGTATTTT.

This clonotype came up many times. This chain joins TRBV6-5 and TRBJ1-3; D ambiguous. Germline CDR1 is MNHEY and CDR2 is SVGAGI. The CDR3 spans 16 residues. V was cut by 0 bases and J by 0 bases, with 9 bases left in between. Written as DNA, the CDR3 is TGTGCCAGCAGTTACTCGACCCGGTCCTCTGGAAACACCATATATTTT. This codes for CASSYSTRSSGNTIYF.

About this clonotype itself: An end of the junction differs from the germline gene, which may be a read error. The CDR3 sequence: CAWSAGTGINYGYTF. CDR3 nucleotides: TGTGCCTGGAGTGCCGGGACAGGGATCAACTATGGCTATACCTTC. The chain couples TRBV30 to TRBJ1-2; 9 bases are a match to TRBD1. The CDR3 is 15 amino acids. Per the germline V gene, CDR1 is GTSNPN and CDR2 is SVGIG (reference sequence). The whole variable domain, remainder taken from reference TRBV30 and TRBJ1-2, is SQTIHQWPATLVQPVGSPLSLECTVEGTSNPNLYWYRQAAGRGLQLLFYSVGIGQISSEVPQNLSASRPQDRQFILSSKKLLLSDSGFYLCAWSAGTGINYGYTFGSGTRLTVV.

The chain recombines TRBV10-3 with TRBJ2-7; 9 bases line up with TRBD1. Looked up from germline, CDR1 is ENHRY and CDR2 is SYGVKD. The V segment lost 4 bases and the J segment 2 bases; nucleotides outside the gene matches: 6. CDR3 length equals 15 residues. This chain's CDR3 is CAISARDRVTYEQYF. The CDR3 region has the DNA TGTGCCATCAGTGCCCGGGACAGGGTGACCTACGAGCAGTACTTC.

This clonotype was recorded at least ten times. J is TRBJ2-3 and V is TRBV11-2; 12 bases line up with TRBD2. The CDR3 extends over 17 amino acids. After removal of 0 bases from V and 6 bases from J, the junction contained 7 bases not matched to a gene. Germline V gene lookup returns CDR1 SGHAT and CDR2 FQNNGV. The CDR3 region has the DNA TGTGCCAGCAGCTTAGATCTAGCGGGGGGGCCTGGGGATACGCAGTATTTT. Protein: CASSLDLAGGPGDTQYF. Filled out from reference TRBV11-2 and TRBJ2-3, the complete variable domain reads EAGVAQSPRYKIIEKRQSVAFWCNPISGHATLYWYQQILGQGPKLLIQFQNNGVVDDSQLPKDRFSAERLKGVDSTLKIQPAKLEDSAVYLCASSLDLAGGPGDTQYFGPGTRLTVL.

A single count supports this clonotype. The chain uses TRBV29-1 and TRBJ1-2; D ambiguous. The V gene's germline CDR1 is SQVTM and CDR2 ANQGSEA. The V end was cut by 3 bases, the J end by 5 bases, with 13 bases between. The CDR3 runs to 13 residues. The CDR3 protein is CSVEGRTSYGYTF. DNA for the CDR3: TGCAGCGTTGAGGGCCGTACTTCTTATGGCTACACCTTC.

The chain couples TRBV20-1 to TRBJ2-5; TRBD2 aligns across 8 bases. The J call is doubtful: the DNA matches TRBJ2-7 better. This CDR3 is 13 amino acids long. Germline V gene sequence: CDR1 DFQATT, CDR2 SNEGSKA (reference sequence). The CDR3 loop reads CSASQRENYEQYF. The CDR3 DNA is TGCAGTGCTAGCCAGCGGGAGAACTACGAGCAGTACTTC.

By its share, this clonotype is medium-sized. This chain uses TRBV29-1 with TRBJ2-1, with D uncertain. V lost 0 bases and J lost 4, with 1 base in between. Germline-derived CDR1 and CDR2 are SQVTM and ANQGSEA. There are 11 residues in the CDR3. CDR3 sequence reads: CSVEEYNEQFF. CDR3 sequence (DNA): TGCAGCGTTGAAGAGTACAATGAGCAGTTCTTC.

The table lists this clonotype with a count of one. V and J are TRBV24-1 and TRBJ1-5; D is unclear. Trimming left V 3 bases short and J 1 base short, with 6 bases between. There are 14 residues in the CDR3. Germline loops: CDR1 KGHDR, CDR2 SFDVKD. CDR3 amino acids: CATSDVYSNQPQHF. The DNA for the CDR3 is TGTGCCACCAGTGATGTGTACAGCAATCAGCCCCAGCATTTT.

This rearrangement joins TRBV20-1 to TRBJ2-7, with 9 nucleotides matching TRBD1. The CDR3 extends over 14 amino acids. Germline V CDR1 and CDR2: DFQATT, SNEGSKA (reference sequence). V lost 5 bases and J lost 3; bases outside the gene matches: 8. In DNA form, the CDR3 reads TGCAGTGCTCTGGACAGGGGAAAACTCTACGAGCAGTACTTC. Translating gives CSALDRGKLYEQYF.

This chain connects TRBV5-8 to TRBJ2-7, with TRBD1 matching over 7 bases. The CDR3 runs to 14 residues. V shed 3 bases and J 0 bases; nucleotides not matched to a gene: 3. Germline CDR1 and CDR2: SGHTS and YDEGEE. CDR3 coding DNA: TGTGCCAGCAGCTACCGGGACAGCTCCTACGAGCAGTACTTC. As protein: CASSYRDSSYEQYF.